A selection of T cell receptor beta chains follows, all from one sample in a study of CD8 T cells in Susac syndrome. Via MiXCR, TCRdb re-called the immunoSEQ multiplex PCR reads, giving one row per CDR3 protein. The table has 50,000 to 60,000 distinct CDR3 sequences, more than 80% seen once. Source material: CD8+ T cells from PBMCs. All receptors come from a human donor in good health. Each CDR3 is given with its conserved first and last residue. A D gene is named only where the DNA matches it firmly. Clone size is not always given. Where it is, it says once, few, many or a class for expanded clones.

- | - | TRBJ2-5 | TRBV5-4 | TGTGCCAGCAGCTTGGTTGAGGACGGGGAGACCCAGTACTTC | CASSLVEDGETQYF
- | - | TRBJ1-2 | TRBV12-3/TRBV12-4 | TGTGCCAGCAGTCAAACCCGGGACAACCCGGGCTACACCTTC | CASSQTRDNPGYTF
- | - | TRBJ2-7 | TRBV29-1 | TGCAGCGTACCCCGTGGGGGCGAGCAGTACTTC | CSVPRGGEQYF
TRBD1 | - | TRBJ1-5 | TRBV4-1 | TGCGCCAGCAGCCAGGTTCCGACAGGGACCAATCAGCCCCAGCATTTT | CASSQVPTGTNQPQHF
- | - | TRBJ1-1 | TRBV4-1 | TGCGCCAGCACCCTCCGAGGAGAATTGAACACTGAAGCTTTCTTT | CASTLRGELNTEAFF
- | - | TRBJ2-3 | TRBV7-3 | TGTGCCAGCAGCCACCTCGATGGGCCAGATACGCAGTATTTT | CASSHLDGPDTQYF
- | - | TRBJ2-1 | TRBV7-6 | TGTGCCAGCAGCGACCACCAGGACGGAGCCTACAATGAGCAGTTCTTC | CASSDHQDGAYNEQFF
- | - | TRBJ1-2 | TRBV27 | TGTGCCAGCAGTTTGTTACAGGGAGGCGATGGCTACACCTTC | CASSLLQGGDGYTF
TRBD1 | - | TRBJ2-2 | TRBV7-6 | TGTGCCAGCAGCTTACATTCCGAAGGGACAGGGGTCTTTGGCACCGGGGAGCTGTTTTTT | CASSLHSEGTGVFGTGELFF
- | - | TRBJ2-7 | TRBV29-1 | TGCAGCGTTGGAACAGGGTTCACCTACGAGCAGTACTTC | CSVGTGFTYEQYF
TRBD2 | - | TRBJ2-1 | TRBV12-3/TRBV12-4 | TGTGCCAGCAGCCCCGGGGGGGGGTCCCCCAATGAGCAGTTCTTC | CASSPGGGSPNEQFF
- | - | TRBJ2-3 | TRBV7-8 | TGTGCCAGCATCCAAAAACTCTTGGGGGCAGATAACACAGATACGCAGTATTTT | CASIQKLLGADNTDTQYF
TRBD2 | - | TRBJ2-1 | TRBV29-1 | TGCAGCGTTGAATGGGGAGGGTACAATGAGCAGTTCTTC | CSVEWGGYNEQFF
TRBD1 | - | TRBJ1-4 | TRBV12-3/TRBV12-4 | TGTGCCAGCAGTTTTGGCCCCCGTGGGACAGTTGAAAAACTGTTTTTT | CASSFGPRGTVEKLFF
- | - | TRBJ1-5 | TRBV30 | TGTGCCTGGAGCGAGGACCTTGGACAGCCCCAGCATTTT | CAWSEDLGQPQHF
TRBD1 | - | TRBJ2-7 | TRBV6-5 | TGTGCCAGCAGTGCCGGGACAGGGATTTACGAGCAGTACTTC | CASSAGTGIYEQYF
- | - | TRBJ2-1 | TRBV30 | TGTGCCTGGAGTGGAAAAGCGTACGCAGACCTATCCTACAATGAGCAGTTCTTC | CAWSGKAYADLSYNEQFF
TRBD1 | - | TRBJ1-5 | TRBV12-3/TRBV12-4 | TGTGCCAGCAGTCCGCTCGGGACAGGGAATCAGCCCCAGCATTTT | CASSPLGTGNQPQHF
TRBD1 | - | TRBJ1-1 | TRBV27 | TGTGCCAGCATCCTACAGGGGGCGGTGAACACTGAAGCTTTCTTT | CASILQGAVNTEAFF
- | - | TRBJ1-2 | TRBV6-1 | TGTGCCAGCAGTGAAGCGCGCGATGGAGGACACTACCGCCATGGCTACACCTTC | CASSEARDGGHYRHGYTF
- | - | TRBJ1-5 | TRBV18 | TGTGCCAGCTCACCACCCTCTGGCAGGGCCAATCAGCCCCAGCATTTT | CASSPPSGRANQPQHF
TRBD1 | - | TRBJ2-2 | TRBV12-3/TRBV12-4 | TGTGCCAGCAGTCCATCCGGACAGGAAGGGGAGCTGTTTTTT | CASSPSGQEGELFF
- | - | TRBJ2-7 | TRBV20-1 | TGCAGTGCTAGAGACAGGAGCTACGAGCAGTACTTC | CSARDRSYEQYF
TRBD2 | - | TRBJ2-3 | TRBV6-5 | TGTGCCAGCAGTTCTAGCGGAGCGCTCACAGATACGCAGTATTTT | CASSSSGALTDTQYF
TRBD1 | - | TRBJ1-1 | TRBV5-1 | TGCGCCAGCAGCTGGGGGTTGGACAGGGGGGACATGAACACTGAAGCTTTCTTT | CASSWGLDRGDMNTEAFF
- | - | TRBJ2-5 | TRBV7-6 | TGTGCCAGCAGCAACAGGGTTCTGGGAGAGACCCAGTACTTC | CASSNRVLGETQYF
- | - | TRBJ2-2 | TRBV19 | TGTGCCAGTAGTATTATAAGCGGGGAGCTGTTTTTT | CASSIISGELFF
- | - | TRBJ1-2 | TRBV12-3/TRBV12-4 | TGTGCCAGCACCCCGGGACCTAACTATGGCTACACCTTC | CASTPGPNYGYTF
- | - | TRBJ1-5 | TRBV5-4 | TGTGCCAGCAGCTTGCGGCCCAATCAGCCCCAGCATTTT | CASSLRPNQPQHF
- | - | TRBJ2-7 | TRBV7-9 | TGTGCCAGCAGTTTAACAGGGTCCGGCTACGAGCAGTACTTC | CASSLTGSGYEQYF
- | - | TRBJ2-7 | TRBV7-9 | TGTGCCAGCAGCCCGAGACCAGGGGACGAGCAGTACTTC | CASSPRPGDEQYF
- | once | TRBJ2-1 | TRBV3-1 | TGTGCCAGCAGCCAAGAATCTAGGGACAATGAGCAGTTCTTC | CASSQESRDNEQFF
TRBD1 | - | TRBJ1-2 | TRBV20-1 | TGCAGTGCTAAAAGGACAGGGAACTACTATGGCTACACCTTC | CSAKRTGNYYGYTF
TRBD2 | - | TRBJ2-3 | TRBV12-3/TRBV12-4 | TGTGCCAGCAGTTGGAATAGCGGGGGACCCGGAGATACGCAGTATTTT | CASSWNSGGPGDTQYF
- | once | TRBJ2-7 | TRBV29-1 | TGCAGCGCGATCAACCCGCCGACCTACGAGCAGTACTTC | CSAINPPTYEQYF
TRBD1 | - | TRBJ1-2 | TRBV7-6 | TGTGCCAGCAGCCCAGGGGGGGCGGGAAGCGTTGATGGCTACACCTTC | CASSPGGAGSVDGYTF
- | - | TRBJ1-2 | TRBV20-1 | TGCAGTGCTTCCGGTGAGGAGTGGCGAGGCTACACCTTC | CSASGEEWRGYTF
- | - | TRBJ2-2 | TRBV6-5 | TGTGCCAGCAGTTTCCTAGGCGGGGCCACGAACACCGGGGAGCTGTTTTTT | CASSFLGGATNTGELFF
- | - | TRBJ2-1 | TRBV5-1 | TGCGCCAGCAGCTGGAGGCTAGCAGTTAATGAGCAGTTCTTC | CASSWRLAVNEQFF
TRBD2 | few | TRBJ2-1 | TRBV6-6 | TGTGCCAGCAGTTACGAGCTAGCGGGGTACAATGAGCAGTTCTTC | CASSYELAGYNEQFF